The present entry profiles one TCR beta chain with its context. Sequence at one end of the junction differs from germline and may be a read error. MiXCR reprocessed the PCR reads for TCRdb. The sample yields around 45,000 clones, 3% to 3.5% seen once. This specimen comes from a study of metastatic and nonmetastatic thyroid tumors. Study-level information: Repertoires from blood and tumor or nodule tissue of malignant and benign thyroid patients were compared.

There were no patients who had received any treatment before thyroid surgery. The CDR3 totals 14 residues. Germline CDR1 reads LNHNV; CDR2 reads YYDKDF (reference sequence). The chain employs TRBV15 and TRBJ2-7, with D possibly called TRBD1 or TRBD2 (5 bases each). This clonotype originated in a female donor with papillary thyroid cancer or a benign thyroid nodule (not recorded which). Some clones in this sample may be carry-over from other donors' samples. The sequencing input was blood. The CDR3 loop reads CATSGDGARCQQYF. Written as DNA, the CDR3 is TGTGCCACCAGCGGAGACGGGGCCCGGTGCCAGCAGTACTTC.